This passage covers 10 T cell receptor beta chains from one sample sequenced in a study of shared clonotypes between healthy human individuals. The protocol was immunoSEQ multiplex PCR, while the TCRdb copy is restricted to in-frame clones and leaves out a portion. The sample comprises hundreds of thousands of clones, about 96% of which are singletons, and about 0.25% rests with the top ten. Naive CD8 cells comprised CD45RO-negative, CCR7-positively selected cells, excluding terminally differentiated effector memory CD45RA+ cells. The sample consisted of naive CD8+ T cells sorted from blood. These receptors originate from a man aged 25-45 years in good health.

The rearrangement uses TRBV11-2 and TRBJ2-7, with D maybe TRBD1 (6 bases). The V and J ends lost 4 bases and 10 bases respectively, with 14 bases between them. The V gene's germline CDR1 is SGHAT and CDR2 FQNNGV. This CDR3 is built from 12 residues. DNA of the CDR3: TGTGCCAGCAGCTCCACAGGGTTCGGACAGTACTTC. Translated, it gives CASSSTGFGQYF.

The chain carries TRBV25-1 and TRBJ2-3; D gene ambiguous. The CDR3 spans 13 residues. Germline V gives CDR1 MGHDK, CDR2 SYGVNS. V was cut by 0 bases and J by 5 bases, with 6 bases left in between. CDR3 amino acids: CASSEYGQDTQYF. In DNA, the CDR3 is TGTGCCAGCAGTGAATACGGTCAAGATACGCAGTATTTT. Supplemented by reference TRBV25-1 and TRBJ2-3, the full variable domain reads EADIYQTPRYLVIGTGKKITLECSQTMGHDKMYWYQQDPGMELHLIHYSYGVNSTEKGDLSSESTVSRIRTEHFPLTLESARPSHTSQYLCASSEYGQDTQYFGPGTRLTVL.

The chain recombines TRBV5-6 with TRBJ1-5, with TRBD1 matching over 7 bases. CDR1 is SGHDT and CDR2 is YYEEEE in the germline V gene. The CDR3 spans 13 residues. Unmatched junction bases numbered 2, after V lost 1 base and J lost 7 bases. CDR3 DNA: TGTGCCAGCAGCTTGCAGGGGGGGCAGCCCCAGCATTTT. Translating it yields CASSLQGGQPQHF.

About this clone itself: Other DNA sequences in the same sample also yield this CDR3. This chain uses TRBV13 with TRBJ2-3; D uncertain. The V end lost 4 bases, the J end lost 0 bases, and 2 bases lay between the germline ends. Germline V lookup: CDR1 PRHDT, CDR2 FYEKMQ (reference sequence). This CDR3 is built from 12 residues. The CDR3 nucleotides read TGTGCCAGCAGCTCCAGCACAGATACGCAGTATTTT. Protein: CASSSSTDTQYF.

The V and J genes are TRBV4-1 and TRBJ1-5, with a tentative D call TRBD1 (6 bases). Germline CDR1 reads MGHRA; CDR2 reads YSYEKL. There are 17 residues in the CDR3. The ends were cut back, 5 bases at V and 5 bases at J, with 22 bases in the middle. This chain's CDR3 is CASSYEGFTGSHQPQHF. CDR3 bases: TGCGCCAGCAGCTACGAAGGATTTACAGGGTCCCATCAGCCCCAGCATTTT.

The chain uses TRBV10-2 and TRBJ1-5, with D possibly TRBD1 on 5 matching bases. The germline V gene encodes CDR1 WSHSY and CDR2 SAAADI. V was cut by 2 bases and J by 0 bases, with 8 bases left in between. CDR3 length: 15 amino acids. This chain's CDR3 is CASSEGALSNQPQHF. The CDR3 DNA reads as TGCGCCAGCAGTGAGGGGGCCCTTAGCAATCAGCCCCAGCATTTT.

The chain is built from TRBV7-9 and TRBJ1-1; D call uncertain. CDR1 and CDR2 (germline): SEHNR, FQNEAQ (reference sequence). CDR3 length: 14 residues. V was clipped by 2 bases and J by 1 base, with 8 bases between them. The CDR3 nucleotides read TGTGCCAGCAGCTTAATAGAAACGAACACTGAAGCTTTCTTT. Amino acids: CASSLIETNTEAFF.

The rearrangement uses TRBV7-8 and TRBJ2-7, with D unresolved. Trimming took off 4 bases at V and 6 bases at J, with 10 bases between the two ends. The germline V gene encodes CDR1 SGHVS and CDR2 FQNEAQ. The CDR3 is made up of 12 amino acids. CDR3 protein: CASSSPLPEQYF. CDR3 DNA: TGTGCCAGCAGCTCCCCCCTCCCCGAGCAGTACTTC.

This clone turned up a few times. The CDR3 here is CASSIEGPEAFF. The CDR3 region has the DNA TGTGCCAGTAGTATCGAGGGGCCGGAAGCTTTCTTT. The V and J genes are TRBV19 and TRBJ1-1, with D tentatively TRBD1 (5 bases). V was cut by 3 bases and J by 8 bases, with 10 bases left in between. Germline CDR1 reads LNHDA; CDR2 reads SQIVND (reference sequence). The CDR3 length is 12 residues.

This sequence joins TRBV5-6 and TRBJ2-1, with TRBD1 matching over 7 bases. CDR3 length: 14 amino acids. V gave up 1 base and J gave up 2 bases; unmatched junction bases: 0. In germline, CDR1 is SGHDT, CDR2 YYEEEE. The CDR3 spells CASSLTGAYNEQFF. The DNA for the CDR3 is TGTGCCAGCAGCTTGACAGGGGCCTACAATGAGCAGTTCTTC. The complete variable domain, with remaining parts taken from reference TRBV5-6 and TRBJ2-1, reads DAGVTQSPTHLIKTRGQQVTLRCSPKSGHDTVSWYQQALGQGPQFIFQYYEEEERQRGNFPDRFSGHQFPNYSSELNVNALLLGDSALYLCASSLTGAYNEQFFGPGTRLTVL.